The 6 T cell receptor beta chains below come from one sample, sequenced in a study of blood T cells in healthy people across ages. Through a sample-barcoded 5' primer and a J-beta primer mix, a second PCR was run for roughly 6 to 11 cycles. TCRdb used MiXCR to reprocess the 5' RACE reads, holding one entry per CDR3 protein. The top ten clones hold 3% of a sample with more than 650,000 distinct CDR3 sequences, about 26% of them seen once. These data also formed part of another study, on T cells of mothers and their children.

Sequencing was done on a sample of blood. These receptors all come from a boy aged 5-17 years in good health.

Written as DNA, the CDR3 is TGTGCCACCTCTGACAGGGGAGGGGAGACCCAGTACTTC. Translation: CATSDRGGETQYF. This chain joins TRBV28 and TRBJ2-5; weak D call: TRBD1 (8 bases). In germline, CDR1 is MDHEN, CDR2 SYDVKM. V was trimmed by 10 bases and J by 5 bases, leaving 17 bases between them. This CDR3 region has 13 residues. Drawing the rest from reference TRBV28 and TRBJ2-5, the complete variable domain is DVKVTQSSRYLVKRTGEKVFLECVQDMDHENMFWYRQDPGLGLRLIYFSYDVKMKEKGDIPEGYSVSREKKERFSLILESASTNQTSMYLCATSDRGGETQYFGPGTRLLVL.

This clonotype was found a few times. V gene TRBV7-2 combines with J gene TRBJ2-1, with TRBD2 matching over 13 bases. J lost 6 bases, V lost 3 bases, and 8 bases had no gene match. The germline V gene encodes CDR1 SGHTA and CDR2 FQGNSA. The CDR3 runs to 17 residues. The CDR3: CASSFLLLAGGPNEQFF. CDR3 in DNA: TGTGCCAGCAGCTTCCTACTACTAGCGGGGGGGCCCAATGAGCAGTTCTTC.

The chain combines TRBV7-2 with TRBJ2-5, with TRBD2 matching 8 bases. The CDR3 spans 15 residues. The V and J ends lost 5 bases and 4 bases, in that order; junction bases with no gene match: 9. Germline CDR1 SGHTA, CDR2 FQGNSA. The CDR3 region is CASSRSGGEGETQYF. The CDR3 nucleotides read TGTGCCAGCAGCCGAAGCGGGGGCGAGGGAGAGACCCAGTACTTC.

The genes are TRBV2 and TRBJ2-3; D remains ambiguous. V was pared by 6 bases and J by 4 bases, with 11 bases between. Germline CDR1 and CDR2: SNHLY and FYNNEI. The CDR3 runs to 13 residues. The CDR3, as DNA: TGTGCCAGCAGCTCAAACCCCCCAGATACGCAGTATTTT. It encodes CASSSNPPDTQYF.

This clonotype was detected only a few times. The rearrangement uses TRBV20-1 and TRBJ2-7; no clear D gene. Per germline, CDR1 DFQATT and CDR2 SNEGSKA (reference sequence). V gave up 4 bases and J gave up 6 bases, with 10 bases separating them. The CDR3 has 11 residues. As DNA, the CDR3 is TGCAGTGCTAACGGACGGCTCGAGCAGTACTTC. Amino acid sequence: CSANGRLEQYF.

This clonotype was detected a few times. The chain links TRBV21-1 to TRBJ2-7; TRBD1, as called in the table, went unchecked against the DNA. TRBV21-1 is a pseudogene segment. The CDR3 is 16 residues long. The CDR3 region has the DNA TGTGCCAGCAGGGTCGAGAAAGACAGCCCCCCCTACGAGCAGTACTTC. Amino acid sequence: CASRVEKDSPPYEQYF.